The 14 T cell receptor beta chains below were found in one sample sequenced in a study of graft-versus-host responses after intestinal transplantation. The assay was immunoSEQ multiplex PCR, and TCRdb's table has in-frame clones only and misses some. Of about 38,000 clones in the sample, over 80% were seen once. Sequenced here: PBMCs, sampled 1070 days after transplant. The source is a human patient who received an intestinal transplant, so some T cells may come from the graft donor.

The V gene is TRBV28, the J gene TRBJ1-5; TRBD1 matches at 8 bases. Germline CDR1 reads MDHEN; CDR2 reads SYDVKM. Losses at the gene ends were 5 bases for V and 7 bases for J; bases not matched to a gene: 7. CDR3 length: 14 amino acids. The CDR3 DNA follows: TGTGCCAGCAGTATCGGACAGGGTTACCAGCCCCAGCATTTT. It specifies CASSIGQGYQPQHF.

This chain uses TRBV6-6 with TRBJ1-1, with D unresolved. CDR3 length: 14 amino acids. Per the germline V gene, CDR1 is MNHNY and CDR2 is SVGAGI (reference sequence). Trimming took 2 bases from V and 0 from J, leaving 7 bases between them. CDR3 nucleotide sequence: TGTGCCAGCAGTTACCGACGGCTGAACACTGAAGCTTTCTTT. This encodes CASSYRRLNTEAFF.

The CDR3 reads CASSLENNEQFF. The CDR3 DNA reads TGCGCCAGCAGCTTAGAAAATAATGAGCAGTTCTTC. The rearrangement links TRBV5-1 to TRBJ2-1; D uncertain. Germline V lookup: CDR1 SGHRS, CDR2 YFSETQ. The V gene lost 2 bases and the J gene lost 7 bases, with 7 bases spanning the gap. The CDR3 extends over 12 amino acids.

This chain joins TRBV6-6 and TRBJ2-3, with a tentative D call TRBD1 (5 bases). Trimming took 5 bases from V and 4 from J, leaving 16 bases between them. The CDR3 is made up of 15 amino acids. Germline assignment: CDR1 MNHNY and CDR2 SVGAGI (reference sequence). CDR3 region: CASSDKGAGADTQYF. The CDR3 DNA is TGTGCCAGCAGTGACAAAGGGGCCGGAGCAGATACGCAGTATTTT.

This sequence joins TRBV5-1 and TRBJ1-1; D is ambiguous. The V and J ends lost 0 bases and 7 bases respectively, with 13 bases between them. This CDR3 has 14 residues. Germline loops: CDR1 SGHRS, CDR2 YFSETQ. The CDR3 sequence: CASSLVFDSGEAFF. The DNA of the CDR3 is TGCGCCAGCAGCTTGGTGTTCGATTCAGGTGAAGCTTTCTTT.

In its sample, this clone was seen once. The V gene is TRBV7-2, the J gene TRBJ2-5; unclear D gene. Germline loops: CDR1 SGHTA, CDR2 FQGNSA. V was shortened by 4 bases and J by 1 base, with 7 bases between the two germline ends. This CDR3 spans 13 amino acids. Written as DNA, the CDR3 is TGTGCCAGCAGCTCCGTGGGCCAAGAGACCCAGTACTTC. Translated, it gives CASSSVGQETQYF.

This chain uses TRBV28 with TRBJ2-2; the D gene is possibly TRBD1 (5 bases). The V gene lost 8 bases and the J gene lost 4 bases, with 11 bases spanning the gap. CDR1 and CDR2 from the germline V gene are MDHEN and SYDVKM. The CDR3 is made up of 13 amino acids. CDR3 amino acids: CASRRQFTGELFF. CDR3 bases: TGTGCCAGCCGCCGACAGTTCACCGGGGAGCTGTTTTTT.

This chain connects TRBV4-1 to TRBJ2-2, with TRBD1 as a possible D gene (5 bases). This CDR3 spans 14 amino acids. Germline V gene data show CDR1 as MGHRA and CDR2 as YSYEKL. Deletions cut 4 bases from V and 7 bases from J, with 13 bases between. CDR3 amino acids: CASSPQVESGELFF. Written as DNA, the CDR3 is TGCGCCAGCAGCCCACAGGTAGAGAGCGGGGAGCTGTTTTTT.

V gene TRBV10-3 combines with J gene TRBJ2-3; tentative D call: TRBD1 (5 bases). From germline, CDR1 is ENHRY and CDR2 SYGVKD. This CDR3 is 16 amino acids long. Trimming left V 3 bases short and J 0 bases short, with 13 bases between. In DNA, the CDR3 is TGTGCCATCAGTGATCGACAGAGAGCTAGCACAGATACGCAGTATTTT. Its translation is CAISDRQRASTDTQYF.

The chain joins TRBV28 to TRBJ1-5, with a possible D match to TRBD1 (5 bases). V was cut by 3 bases and J by 1 base, with 16 bases left in between. The length of the CDR3 is 17 residues. The V gene's germline CDR1 is MDHEN and CDR2 SYDVKM. Here the CDR3 reads CASSFAQGIRSNQPQHF. CDR3 nucleotides: TGTGCCAGCAGTTTTGCCCAGGGAATTCGGAGCAATCAGCCCCAGCATTTT.

V usage is TRBV7-2 and J usage is TRBJ1-5; TRBD1 might be the D (6 bases). The CDR3 covers 16 residues. Germline V CDR1 and CDR2: SGHTA, FQGNSA. Trimming shortened V by 1 base and J by 7 bases, and 17 bases separated the two germline ends. In DNA form, the CDR3 reads TGTGCCAGCAGCTTAGAGTCGTTAGGGGGAAGACAGCCCCAGCATTTT. Its translation: CASSLESLGGRQPQHF.

This clone was picked up one time. The V gene is TRBV7-2, the J gene TRBJ2-7, with 7 bases lining up with TRBD1. The CDR3 length is 15 residues. CDR1 and CDR2 (germline): SGHTA, FQGNSA. V dropped 5 bases and J dropped 2; count of bases not matched to a gene: 9. The CDR3 bases are TGTGCCAGCAGCACAAATTTTGGGACAGCCTACGAGCAGTACTTC. This encodes CASSTNFGTAYEQYF.

The chain employs TRBV4-2 and TRBJ1-3; TRBD1 aligns across 11 bases. The germline gives CDR1 LGHNA, CDR2 YNFKEQ. J was trimmed by 7 bases and V by 5 bases; bases with no gene match: 7. CDR3 length: 15 residues. The CDR3: CASSLDRGRGNTIYF. Written as DNA, the CDR3 is TGTGCCAGCAGCTTGGACAGGGGGCGAGGGAACACCATATATTTT.

V gene TRBV5-4 combines with J gene TRBJ2-1, with no clear D. CDR3 length equals 15 residues. Germline lookup yields CDR1 SGHNT and CDR2 YYREEE (reference sequence). V was pared by 5 bases and J by 0 bases, with 12 bases between. The CDR3 is CASRPTSSSYNEQFF. CDR3 nucleotide sequence: TGTGCCAGCAGGCCGACCTCTAGCTCCTACAATGAGCAGTTCTTC.